This T cell receptor (beta chain) is from a study of blood T cells in healthy people across ages. The overall study: In model experiments, template switching was able to capture about one barcoded beta molecule for every two T cells that were present.

A J-beta primer mix and a sample-barcoded 5' primer were used in a second PCR of roughly 7 to 12 cycles. Sequencing yielded, for each sample, at least 2.5 million paired-end reads carrying CDR3. TCRdb processed the 5' RACE reads anew with MiXCR; each CDR3 protein has one entry. This sample carries some 1.4 million distinct CDR3 sequences, 42% of them seen once, and the ten largest clones take 7.9%. About this clonotype: Its matching antigen is unknown.

V lost 1 base and J lost 7, with 11 bases in between. The CDR3 covers 14 residues. CDR1 is LNHNV, CDR2 YYDKDF, per germline (reference sequence). Regarding the study as a whole: Measured against age, TCR beta diversity per million T cells decreased in a roughly linear manner. Because donor CMV status was unknown, expanded clonotype changes were possibly confounded.

Sequencing used blood. This chain joins TRBV15 and TRBJ2-1; D is perhaps TRBD2 (6 bases). This TCR came from a woman aged 18-35 years in good health. The CDR3 is CATSRAGAWNEQFF. The CDR3 DNA reads TGTGCCACCAGCAGAGCGGGAGCGTGGAATGAGCAGTTCTTC. Together with reference TRBV15 and TRBJ2-1, the CDR3 gives the full variable domain: DAMVIQNPRYQVTQFGKPVTLSCSQTLNHNVMYWYQQKSSQAPKLLFHYYDKDFNNEADTPDNFQSRRPNTSFCFLDIRSPGLGDTAMYLCATSRAGAWNEQFFGPGTRLTVL.